Listed below are T cell receptor beta chains from one sample, sequenced in a study of control samples from healthy donors and cancer patients. The method was immunoSEQ multiplex PCR; TCRdb's version includes in-frame clones alone and lacks a portion of them. Of some 120,000 clones in the sample, less than 95% were seen once. Sequencing was carried out using blood. These receptors all stem from a man younger than 30 in good health. Each CDR3 is given with its conserved first and last residue. Each record gives: clone size, J gene, V gene, D gene, CDR3 protein, CDR3 DNA. A D gene is named only where the DNA matches it firmly. Only part of the rows carry a size: once, few, many, or a class if the clone is expanded.

abundance: -; j_gene: TRBJ2-3; v_gene: TRBV5-4; d_gene: -; CDR3aa: CASSLDPGTSTDTQYF; CDR3nt: TGTGCCAGCAGCTTGGACCCCGGGACTAGCACAGATACGCAGTATTTT
abundance: -; j_gene: TRBJ2-4; v_gene: TRBV4-1; d_gene: -; CDR3aa: CASSQLFRQGPSNF; CDR3nt: TGCGCCAGCAGCCAACTATTCCGGCAGGGGCCATCGAACTTC
abundance: -; j_gene: TRBJ2-2; v_gene: TRBV5-1; d_gene: TRBD1; CDR3aa: CASSLGTGVVGELFF; CDR3nt: TGCGCCAGCAGCTTGGGGACAGGGGTTGTCGGGGAGCTGTTTTTT
abundance: -; j_gene: TRBJ2-3; v_gene: TRBV6-4; d_gene: -; CDR3aa: CASSDGGVSTDTQYF; CDR3nt: TGTGCCAGCAGTGATGGAGGGGTGAGCACAGATACGCAGTATTTT
abundance: once; j_gene: TRBJ2-1; v_gene: TRBV3-1/TRBV3-2; d_gene: -; CDR3aa: CASSQERDRRMGGRYNEQFF; CDR3nt: TGTGCCAGCAGCCAAGAGAGGGACAGGAGGATGGGGGGGAGATACAATGAGCAGTTCTTC
abundance: -; j_gene: TRBJ2-3; v_gene: TRBV5-1; d_gene: -; CDR3aa: CASSPHSDTQYF; CDR3nt: TGCGCCAGCAGCCCGCACTCAGATACGCAGTATTTT
abundance: -; j_gene: TRBJ1-4; v_gene: TRBV6-5; d_gene: -; CDR3aa: CASSYLGEANEKLFF; CDR3nt: TGTGCCAGCAGTTACCTGGGAGAAGCCAATGAAAAACTGTTTTTT
abundance: -; j_gene: TRBJ2-5; v_gene: TRBV13; d_gene: -; CDR3aa: CASSLVQETQYF; CDR3nt: TGTGCCAGCAGCCTAGTGCAGGAGACCCAGTACTTC
abundance: -; j_gene: TRBJ1-1; v_gene: TRBV2; d_gene: TRBD1; CDR3aa: CASSVRDRTEAFF; CDR3nt: TGTGCCAGCAGTGTAAGGGACAGAACTGAAGCTTTCTTT
abundance: -; j_gene: TRBJ2-4; v_gene: TRBV6-5; d_gene: TRBD2; CDR3aa: CASSRTSGGDIQYF; CDR3nt: TGTGCCAGCAGTAGGACTAGCGGGGGAGACATTCAGTACTTC
abundance: -; j_gene: TRBJ1-1; v_gene: TRBV30; d_gene: -; CDR3aa: CAWSAEGVGEAFF; CDR3nt: TGTGCCTGGAGTGCCGAAGGGGTTGGTGAAGCTTTCTTT
abundance: -; j_gene: TRBJ2-3; v_gene: TRBV5-1; d_gene: -; CDR3aa: CASSHIGAGAGRTQYF; CDR3nt: TGCGCCAGCAGCCACATCGGGGCGGGGGCCGGGCGTACGCAGTATTTT